Listed here are 32 T cell receptor beta chains from one sample, sequenced in a study of T cell repertoires in cytomegalovirus infection. MiXCR was run by TCRdb on the reads, yielding one entry per CDR3 protein. The sample lists some 940,000 distinct CDR3 sequences, approximately 31% occurring once. Their antigens are not known. Sequenced here: cultured CD8+ T cells from PBMCs, sampled from culture after CMV antigen stimulation. Source of these receptors: a human donor in good health (CMV status not recorded). Some clones in this sample may be carry-over from other donors' samples.

J is TRBJ2-5 and V is TRBV7-9; D perhaps matches TRBD2 (6 bases). CDR1 SEHNR and CDR2 FQNEAQ come from the germline V gene (reference sequence). Trimming took 6 bases from V and 5 from J, leaving 19 bases between them. There are 15 residues in the CDR3. CDR3 loop: CASRQTRTGRETQYF. The CDR3, as DNA: TGTGCCAGCAGGCAGACTAGAACGGGTCGGGAGACCCAGTACTTC.

The chain recombines TRBV6-2 or TRBV6-3 with TRBJ2-7, with D possibly matching TRBD2 (6 bases). V lost 2 bases and J 2 bases, leaving 13 bases between the germline ends. Germline V gene data show CDR1 as MNHEY and CDR2 as SVGEGT. The CDR3 is 15 residues long. CDR3 in DNA: TGTGCCAGCAGTTACGGCGGGACTCCCGCCTACGAGCAGTACGTC. The encoded protein is CASSYGGTPAYEQYV.

This clonotype appeared a few times. The rearrangement uses TRBV28 and TRBJ1-5, with TRBD1 as a possible D gene (6 bases). V lost 6 bases to trimming and J lost 1 base, with 13 bases between them. In germline, CDR1 is MDHEN, CDR2 SYDVKM. The CDR3 length is 15 residues. CDR3 coding DNA: TGTGCCAGCAGCTGGGAGGGGGTCAGCAATCAGCCCCAGCATTTT. This translates into CASSWEGVSNQPQHF.

The chain has TRBV4-3 and TRBJ2-2; 7 bases are shared with TRBD1. Germline CDR1 LGHNA, CDR2 YSLEER. This CDR3 comprises 20 residues. Losses at the gene ends were 1 base for V and 8 bases for J; bases not matched to a gene: 22. The CDR3 bases are TGCGCCAGCAGCCAAGTACCGGGACAGACCATAACCTTAACACCGGGGGAGCTGTTTTTT. This translates into CASSQVPGQTITLTPGELFF.

This clonotype was seen more than once but under ten times. The rearrangement uses TRBV20-1 and TRBJ2-7; tentative D call: TRBD1 (5 bases). Deletions cut 0 bases from V and 3 bases from J, with 12 bases between. The length of the CDR3 is 14 residues. Germline V gene lookup returns CDR1 DFQATT and CDR2 SNEGSKA (reference sequence). CDR3 sequence: CSARDPRAVYEQYF. The DNA of the CDR3 is TGCAGTGCTAGAGATCCCAGGGCGGTCTACGAGCAGTACTTC.

V and J are TRBV27 and TRBJ1-2; D is unresolved. Germline V gives CDR1 MNHEY, CDR2 SMNVEV (reference sequence). Trimming took off 6 bases at V and 5 bases at J, with 16 bases between the two ends. This CDR3 spans 14 amino acids. The CDR3 sequence: CASRPDGRLYGYTF. The CDR3 nucleotides are TGTGCCAGCAGGCCGGACGGAAGACTTTATGGCTACACCTTC.

This clonotype was picked up one time. The genes are TRBV20-1 and TRBJ2-5; D possibly matches TRBD1 or TRBD2 (6 bases each). Per the germline V gene, CDR1 is DFQATT and CDR2 is SNEGSKA (reference sequence). CDR3 length: 12 residues. The V end was cut by 8 bases, the J end by 5 bases, with 15 bases between. The CDR3 here is CSLGGVLETQYF. As DNA, the CDR3 is TGCAGTTTGGGGGGCGTGTTGGAGACCCAGTACTTC.

This clonotype was counted only a few times. Since a much larger clone is just one base distant, this may be a read error. The chain employs TRBV7-2 and TRBJ1-5, with no clear D. Germline V gene data show CDR1 as SGHTA and CDR2 as FQGNSA. V was cut by 1 base and J by 5 bases, with 6 bases left in between. The CDR3 has 13 amino acids. The CDR3 spells CASSLVVDQPQHF. CDR3 sequence (DNA): TGTGCCAGCAGCTTAGTTGTCGATCAGCCCCAGCATTTT.

Notes on this clonotype: A junction end diverges from the germline sequence, so it may reflect a read error. The V and J genes are TRBV7-6 and TRBJ2-2; 11 positions match TRBD2. Looked up from germline, CDR1 is SGHVS and CDR2 is FNYEAQ. The CDR3 extends over 17 amino acids. CDR3 DNA sequence: TGTGCCAGCGGCTTAGAGTCAACTAGCGGGGGCACCGGGGAGCTGTTTTTT. It specifies CASGLESTSGGTGELFF.

J is TRBJ1-6 and V is TRBV19, with no clear D. The V and J ends lost 3 bases and 9 bases respectively, with 9 bases between them. Germline loops: CDR1 LNHDA, CDR2 SQIVND (reference sequence). There are 13 residues in the CDR3. The CDR3 nucleotides read TGTGCCAGTAGTATTACTGGCGGTTCACCCCTCCACTTT. It is translated as CASSITGGSPLHF. The full variable domain, in which reference TRBV19 and TRBJ1-6 provide the parts outside the CDR3, is DGGITQSPKYLFRKEGQNVTLSCEQNLNHDAMYWYRQDPGQGLRLIYYSQIVNDFQKGDIAEGYSVSREKKESFPLTVTSAQKNPTAFYLCASSITGGSPLHFGNGTRLTVT.

The chain is built from TRBV4-1 and TRBJ2-2, with 11 bases aligning to TRBD1. V dropped 1 base and J dropped 0; count of bases not matched to a gene: 16. This CDR3 spans 22 amino acids. Germline CDR1 and CDR2: MGHRA and YSYEKL. The CDR3 bases are TGCGCCAGCAGCCAAGTTGCTTCGACCCGGGACAGGGGGATTACGAACACCGGGGAGCTGTTTTTT. Its protein product is CASSQVASTRDRGITNTGELFF.

This clonotype was observed a handful of times. V and J are TRBV6-1 and TRBJ2-7; 9 positions agree with TRBD1. After removal of 4 bases from V and 0 bases from J, the junction contained 4 bases not matched to a gene. The germline V gene encodes CDR1 MNHNS and CDR2 SASEGT. The CDR3 is 15 amino acids. CDR3 sequence: CASSVLQGASYEQYF. In nucleotides, the CDR3 is TGTGCCAGCAGTGTCCTACAGGGGGCCTCCTACGAGCAGTACTTC.

This clonotype was seen ten or more times. The chain employs TRBV10-3 and TRBJ2-1; 7 nucleotides line up with TRBD1. This CDR3 contains 15 residues. Germline CDR1 and CDR2: ENHRY and SYGVKD. After removal of 6 bases from V and 1 base from J, the junction contained 6 bases not matched to a gene. The CDR3 loop is CAIRDDRVSYNEQFF. In nucleotides, the CDR3 is TGTGCCATCAGGGACGACAGGGTGTCCTACAATGAGCAGTTCTTC.

The chain joins TRBV19 to TRBJ1-5; D perhaps matches TRBD1 (5 bases). V was pared by 5 bases and J by 4 bases, with 9 bases between. Germline values: CDR1 LNHDA, CDR2 SQIVND (reference sequence). The CDR3 has 13 amino acids. The CDR3 is CASSGAFNQPQHF. DNA for the CDR3: TGTGCCAGTAGTGGGGCCTTTAATCAGCCCCAGCATTTT.

The V gene is TRBV20-1, the J gene TRBJ1-2; D is possibly TRBD1 (6 bases). The length of the CDR3 is 14 residues. The V gene lost 6 bases and the J gene lost 4 bases, with 18 bases spanning the gap. CDR1 DFQATT and CDR2 SNEGSKA come from the germline V gene (reference sequence). CDR3 sequence: CSAPDGGQGYGYTF. The CDR3 DNA is TGCAGTGCCCCTGATGGGGGGCAAGGCTATGGCTACACCTTC.

This clonotype came up once. The chain joins TRBV12-3 or TRBV12-4 to TRBJ1-1; D is ambiguous. Trimming shortened V by 2 bases and J by 1 base, and 8 bases separated the two germline ends. This CDR3 is built from 14 residues. The CDR3 coding sequence is TGTGCCAGCAGTTTAATGTCAGGGAACACTGAAGCTTTCTTT. This encodes CASSLMSGNTEAFF.

This clonotype was seen a few times. This rearrangement joins TRBV5-8 to TRBJ2-5, with D perhaps matching TRBD1 (5 bases). CDR1 SGHTS and CDR2 YDEGEE come from the germline V gene. V lost 5 bases to trimming and J lost 4 bases, with 6 bases between them. The CDR3 loop spans 11 amino acids. The CDR3 region is CASRGVETQYF. The CDR3 coding sequence is TGTGCCAGCAGAGGGGTAGAGACCCAGTACTTC.

The J gene is TRBJ1-1, the V gene TRBV4-1; D not certain. CDR3 size: 14 residues. Germline lookup yields CDR1 MGHRA and CDR2 YSYEKL. V lost 3 bases to trimming and J lost 0 bases, with 8 bases between them. The CDR3 DNA reads as TGCGCCAGCAGCCACAGAGTTATGAACACTGAAGCTTTCTTT. This codes for CASSHRVMNTEAFF.

This clonotype was detected ten times or more. V is TRBV27 and J is TRBJ1-3; D ambiguous. The V and J ends lost 6 bases and 11 bases respectively, with 14 bases between them. Germline CDR1 reads MNHEY; CDR2 reads SMNVEV (reference sequence). The CDR3 loop spans 12 amino acids. The CDR3 reads CASSPGGGPIYF. CDR3 bases: TGTGCCAGCAGCCCAGGAGGTGGGCCCATATATTTT.

This clonotype has more than one count but fewer than ten. The chain couples TRBV12-3 or TRBV12-4 to TRBJ2-1; D ambiguous. Trimming left V 4 bases short and J 5 bases short, with 9 bases between. This CDR3 is built from 13 residues. Written as DNA, the CDR3 is TGTGCCAGCAGTTCCATCGCAAACAATGAGCAGTTCTTC. Protein product: CASSSIANNEQFF.

This clonotype was seen only a few times. This chain joins TRBV5-4 and TRBJ2-7, with TRBD1 matching 12 bases. V shed 4 bases and J 3 bases; nucleotides not matched to a gene: 20. The germline CDR1 and CDR2 sequences are SGHNT and YYREEE (reference sequence). This CDR3 spans 20 amino acids. The CDR3 nucleotides read TGTGCCAGCAGCAAACGGTTTTGGGGACAGGGGGCGAGAGCGGGCTACGAGCAGTACTTC. It translates to CASSKRFWGQGARAGYEQYF.

In its sample, this clonotype was seen many times. The V gene is TRBV7-8, the J gene TRBJ2-1, with 7 bases lining up with TRBD1. This CDR3 has 15 amino acids. Trimming at V came to 7 bases and at J to 3 bases, leaving 9 bases not matched to a gene. Germline V lookup: CDR1 SGHVS, CDR2 FQNEAQ. The DNA for the CDR3 is TGTGCCAGCAATCTAGGGGGCAGGAACTACAATGAGCAGTTCTTC. Encoded protein: CASNLGGRNYNEQFF.

The V and J genes are TRBV12-3 or TRBV12-4 and TRBJ2-2; no clear D. CDR3 size: 13 residues. V was clipped by 2 bases and J by 1 base, with 2 bases between them. Here the CDR3 reads CASSLWNTGELFF. CDR3 in DNA: TGTGCCAGCAGTTTATGGAACACCGGGGAGCTGTTTTTT.

Only a few counts were recorded for this clonotype. The chain is built from TRBV7-9 and TRBJ1-5; tentatively, D is TRBD1 (5 bases). CDR1 SEHNR and CDR2 FQNEAQ come from the germline V gene (reference sequence). Trimming took off 5 bases at V and 1 base at J, with 18 bases between the two ends. CDR3 length: 17 amino acids. CDR3 protein: CASSPGLRVGSNQPQHF. The DNA for the CDR3 is TGTGCCAGCAGCCCAGGGTTGAGGGTCGGAAGCAATCAGCCCCAGCATTTT.

This clonotype was seen more than once but under ten times. The chain combines TRBV7-2 with TRBJ2-5, with 8 bases identical to TRBD2. V dropped 10 bases and J dropped 3; count of bases not matched to a gene: 13. This CDR3 spans 15 amino acids. Germline-derived CDR1 and CDR2 are SGHTA and FQGNSA. CDR3 coding DNA: TGTGCCACCCTGCCAGCAGGACTAGCTAAAGAGACCCAGTACTTC. It yields the protein CATLPAGLAKETQYF.

This clonotype has only a few counts. V is TRBV7-9 and J is TRBJ1-1; the match to TRBD1 covers 7 bases. Germline trimming cut 7 bases from V and 6 bases from J; bases unmatched to any gene: 5. The CDR3 is 12 amino acids. Germline V gene lookup returns CDR1 SEHNR and CDR2 FQNEAQ (reference sequence). In DNA, the CDR3 is TGTGCCAGCATAGGGGGCAGCGCTGAAGCTTTCTTT. Amino acids: CASIGGSAEAFF.

Details on this clonotype: A much larger clone sits a single nucleotide away, making a read error possible. This sequence joins TRBV6-1 and TRBJ2-1; TRBD1 matches at 8 bases. The CDR3 contains 17 residues. J gave up 4 bases and V 5 bases, and 13 bases lay outside the gene matches. CDR1 and CDR2 from the germline V gene are MNHNS and SASEGT. The CDR3 DNA follows: TGTGCCAGCAGTTCTAAAGCGGAGGGACAGGATTACAATGAGCAGTTCTTC. It is translated as CASSSKAEGQDYNEQFF.

V is TRBV28 and J is TRBJ1-1; D is uncertain. There are 13 residues in the CDR3. V lost 3 bases to trimming and J lost 5 bases, with 10 bases between them. Germline V gene lookup returns CDR1 MDHEN and CDR2 SYDVKM. This CDR3 reads CASSLLGQTEAFF. The CDR3 DNA is TGTGCCAGCAGTTTGCTGGGTCAGACTGAAGCTTTCTTT.

The table lists this clonotype with many counts. J is TRBJ2-4 and V is TRBV6-1; D may correspond to TRBD1 or TRBD2 (5 bases each). Per germline, CDR1 MNHNS and CDR2 SASEGT. V shed 3 bases and J shed 8 bases, with 14 bases lying between them. The CDR3 runs to 14 residues. The CDR3 protein is CASSDVSQGHIQYF. For the CDR3, the DNA is TGTGCCAGCAGTGATGTAAGTCAGGGACACATTCAGTACTTC.

The rearrangement uses TRBV19 and TRBJ2-1, with 10 bases that match TRBD2. CDR1 is LNHDA, CDR2 SQIVND, per germline (reference sequence). CDR3 length equals 15 residues. With V trimmed by 6 bases and J by 5 bases, 7 bases remained unmatched. The CDR3 DNA follows: TGTGCCAGTAGCCCACTAGCGGGGACACACAATGAGCAGTTCTTC. As protein: CASSPLAGTHNEQFF.

The table lists this clonotype with many counts. The gene calls are TRBV5-1 and TRBJ2-5; the D is unclear. Deletions cut 4 bases from V and 5 bases from J, with 18 bases between. Germline lookup yields CDR1 SGHRS and CDR2 YFSETQ. This CDR3 region has 15 residues. CDR3 nucleotide sequence: TGCGCCAGCAGCCCCCGACACCCGACTGGTGAGACCCAGTACTTC. Translating gives CASSPRHPTGETQYF. Full variable domain (remainder filled in from reference TRBV5-1 and TRBJ2-5): KAGVTQTPRYLIKTRGQQVTLSCSPISGHRSVSWYQQTPGQGLQFLFEYFSETQRNKGNFPGRFSGRQFSNSRSEMNVSTLELGDSALYLCASSPRHPTGETQYFGPGTRLLVL.

This clonotype was seen a single time. V and J are TRBV3-1 and TRBJ1-2; 7 positions agree with TRBD1. The CDR3 is 15 amino acids. Germline V CDR1 and CDR2: LGHDT, YNNKEL (reference sequence). V trimming: 0 bases; J trimming: 4 bases; junction bases outside the gene matches: 5. The CDR3 loop is CASSQDVGQIYGYTF. The CDR3 DNA sequence: TGTGCCAGCAGCCAAGATGTGGGACAGATCTATGGCTACACCTTC. The complete variable domain, with remaining parts taken from reference TRBV3-1 and TRBJ1-2, reads DTAVSQTPKYLVTQMGNDKSIKCEQNLGHDTMYWYKQDSKKFLKIMFSYNNKELIINETVPNRFSPKSPDKAHLNLHINSLELGDSAVYFCASSQDVGQIYGYTFGSGTRLTVV.